The next 27 T cell receptor beta chains were all read from a single sample in a study of blood T cells in healthy people across ages (dated by TCRdb to between 2014 and 2017). The protocol used for the library was 5' RACE. Sequenced on an Illumina HiSeq 2500. The second PCR ran for roughly 7 to 11 cycles and used a J-beta primer mix along with a sample-barcoded 5' primer. TCRdb trimmed the raw reads at Q25, called clones with MiXCR and kept productive beta chains. Each entry is one CDR3 protein sequence, shown with its most common DNA and genes. A total of 1 million or so distinct CDR3 sequences appear in this sample, 45% of them only once. The ten largest account for about 20% of the sample. Sequenced sample: blood. The receptors stem from a woman aged 55-70 years in good health.

The CDR3 loop is CASTTTSNTGELFF. The CDR3 bases are TGTGCCAGCACGACCACATCGAACACCGGGGAGCTGTTTTTT. The chain couples TRBV25-1 to TRBJ2-2, with D unclear. Trimming stripped 7 bases from V and 0 bases from J, with 9 bases between. The CDR3 length is 14 residues. CDR1 and CDR2 (germline): MGHDK, SYGVNS.

This chain connects TRBV29-1 to TRBJ2-3, with 7 bases identical to TRBD1. This CDR3 is 15 amino acids long. V dropped 3 bases and J dropped 4; count of bases not matched to a gene: 10. Germline CDR1 reads SQVTM; CDR2 reads ANQGSEA. The CDR3 here is CSVDSVGQVPDTQYF. CDR3 nucleotide sequence: TGCAGCGTTGATTCGGTAGGACAGGTCCCAGATACGCAGTATTTT.

This CDR3 reads CASSNHRTSGAPNEQFF. The CDR3 DNA is TGTGCCAGCAGTAACCATCGGACTAGCGGGGCCCCCAATGAGCAGTTCTTC. The gene calls are TRBV6-5 and TRBJ2-1, with 12 bases fitting TRBD2. The CDR3 has 17 residues. Germline CDR1 is MNHEY and CDR2 is SVGAGI. V was clipped by 5 bases and J by 6 bases; unmatched bases: 11.

This clonotype has only a few counts. The chain is built from TRBV12-3 or TRBV12-4 and TRBJ2-7, with TRBD1 identical over 8 bases. The CDR3 contains 19 residues. The V gene end was trimmed by 5 bases and the J gene end by 0 bases; junction bases not matched to a gene: 18. CDR3 protein: CASSKQPGQDWTGSYEQYF. Here the CDR3 DNA reads TGTGCCAGCAGTAAGCAGCCGGGACAGGACTGGACTGGCTCCTACGAGCAGTACTTC.

This chain links TRBV20-1 with TRBJ2-5, with D perhaps matching TRBD2 (5 bases). Germline-derived CDR1 and CDR2 are DFQATT and SNEGSKA (reference sequence). V was pared by 1 base and J by 0 bases, with 6 bases between. This CDR3 spans 13 amino acids. In nucleotides, the CDR3 is TGCAGTGCTAGAGGAGGGCACCAAGAGACCCAGTACTTC. Amino acid sequence: CSARGGHQETQYF.

The chain combines TRBV7-3 with TRBJ2-7; D is possibly TRBD2 (5 bases). Germline V gives CDR1 SGHTA, CDR2 FQGTGA. Trimming took 0 bases from V and 5 from J, leaving 11 bases between them. This CDR3 spans 14 amino acids. As DNA, the CDR3 is TGTGCCAGCAGCTTAACGGGGAGCGGCGACGAGCAGTACTTC. Translating it yields CASSLTGSGDEQYF.

This chain links TRBV4-1 with TRBJ1-4; no definite D call. The V and J ends lost 3 bases and 4 bases respectively, with 15 bases between them. Germline CDR1 reads MGHRA; CDR2 reads YSYEKL. The CDR3 loop spans 16 amino acids. The CDR3 bases are TGCGCCAGCAGCCACAGCCTAGGCAGACTTAATGAAAAACTGTTTTTT. It is translated as CASSHSLGRLNEKLFF.

This clonotype was seen a handful of times. V gene TRBV20-1 combines with J gene TRBJ2-5; TRBD2 is a possible D gene (5 bases). Trimming stripped 1 base from V and 5 bases from J, with 17 bases between. Germline CDR1 is DFQATT and CDR2 is SNEGSKA (reference sequence). This CDR3 has 15 amino acids. In DNA form, the CDR3 reads TGCAGTGCTAGAGCACTCATAGCGCGAGACGAGACCCAGTACTTC. Translating it yields CSARALIARDETQYF.

The table lists this clonotype with a few counts. The chain combines TRBV6-1 with TRBJ1-5; D remains ambiguous. CDR3 length: 15 residues. V shed 1 base and J shed 2 bases, with 9 bases lying between them. Per germline, CDR1 MNHNS and CDR2 SASEGT. This chain's CDR3 is CASSEGKWGNQPQHF. The CDR3 DNA sequence: TGTGCCAGCAGTGAAGGCAAATGGGGCAATCAGCCCCAGCATTTT.

This clonotype was seen just once. The conserved phenylalanine or tryptophan is not found at the CDR3 terminus, so this likely reflects a read error. This chain connects TRBV25-1 to TRBJ2-5; D possibly corresponds to TRBD2 (5 bases). CDR1 is MGHDK, CDR2 SYGVNS, per germline. The CDR3 covers 13 residues. Trimming pared 1 base from V and 4 bases from J, leaving 7 bases between. In nucleotides, the CDR3 is TGTGCCAGCAGTGAATTTGGAGGAGAGACCCAGTACTTG. Its translation is CASSEFGGETQYL.

The chain joins TRBV20-1 to TRBJ2-1; possibly TRBD1 for D (5 bases). This CDR3 contains 14 residues. V was trimmed by 6 bases and J by 6 bases, leaving 18 bases between them. Germline loops: CDR1 DFQATT, CDR2 SNEGSKA (reference sequence). Here the CDR3 DNA reads TGCAGTGCCGAGGCCAGGGCCTCTCGCAATGAGCAGTTCTTC. Protein: CSAEARASRNEQFF.

This clonotype was recorded a few times. The rearrangement uses TRBV30 and TRBJ2-7; no definite D call. Germline V gene data show CDR1 as GTSNPN and CDR2 as SVGIG (reference sequence). The CDR3 length is 13 residues. Trimming pared 2 bases from V and 2 bases from J, leaving 10 bases between. DNA for the CDR3: TGTGCCTGGAGTTCTCAAACCCCCTACGAGCAGTACTTC. Residues: CAWSSQTPYEQYF.

The chain carries TRBV20-1 and TRBJ2-7; D not resolved. With 1 base removed from V and 3 bases from J, the gap between germline ends came to 13 bases. The germline V gene encodes CDR1 DFQATT and CDR2 SNEGSKA (reference sequence). CDR3 size: 14 residues. CDR3 sequence: CSARGSGYNYEQYF. CDR3 bases: TGCAGTGCTAGAGGCTCCGGGTATAACTACGAGCAGTACTTC.

The chain joins TRBV29-1 to TRBJ2-1; a weak D match, TRBD2 (5 bases). The CDR3 extends over 13 amino acids. CDR1 and CDR2 from the germline V gene are SQVTM and ANQGSEA. The V end was cut by 3 bases, the J end by 5 bases, with 11 bases between. The CDR3 DNA follows: TGCAGCGTTGACGGGATTGGGAACAATGAGCAGTTCTTC. Residues: CSVDGIGNNEQFF.

This chain uses TRBV20-1 with TRBJ2-2; 9 bases fit TRBD2. This CDR3 region has 14 residues. The germline V gene encodes CDR1 DFQATT and CDR2 SNEGSKA (reference sequence). The junction had 6 bases not matched to a gene; V was cut back by 6 bases and J by 4 bases. CDR3 in DNA: TGCAGTGCCCCAAGCGGGAGGATCACCGGGGAGCTGTTTTTT. This sequence encodes CSAPSGRITGELFF.

This clonotype came up a few times. J is TRBJ1-4 and V is TRBV20-1; no clear D. Trimming cost V 6 bases and J 8 bases, with 22 bases left between them. The CDR3 covers 15 residues. The germline CDR1 and CDR2 sequences are DFQATT and SNEGSKA (reference sequence). The CDR3 loop reads CSAVRPRAPEEKLFF. The DNA for the CDR3 is TGCAGTGCGGTCCGACCACGGGCCCCCGAAGAAAAACTGTTTTTT.

The V and J genes are TRBV12-3 or TRBV12-4 and TRBJ2-3; D gene ambiguous. Between the trimmed V and J ends, which lost 5 bases and 2 bases, there was a span of 14 bases. The CDR3 spans 15 residues. The CDR3 protein is CASSPDGWVTDTQYF. The CDR3 DNA reads TGTGCCAGCAGTCCCGATGGATGGGTCACAGATACGCAGTATTTT.

The chain couples TRBV7-9 to TRBJ1-1; 12 bases map to TRBD1. Trimming removed 5 bases from V and 1 base from J; junction bases left unmatched: 5. The CDR3 is made up of 16 amino acids. Germline V CDR1 and CDR2: SEHNR, FQNEAQ (reference sequence). The CDR3 region is CASSPRDRGPNTEAFF. In DNA, the CDR3 is TGTGCCAGCAGCCCAAGGGACAGGGGGCCGAACACTGAAGCTTTCTTT.

The rearrangement uses TRBV12-3 or TRBV12-4 and TRBJ2-3; maybe TRBD1 (6 bases). V was shortened by 6 bases and J by 2 bases, with 15 bases between the two germline ends. The CDR3 is made up of 15 amino acids. The CDR3, as DNA: TGTGCCAGCAGCGAGATCCAGGGGCACACAGATACGCAGTATTTT. Encoded protein: CASSEIQGHTDTQYF.

With respect to this clonotype: One junction end does not reproduce the germline sequence, and a read error may be involved. This chain joins TRBV6-1 and TRBJ2-1; 8 bases are shared with TRBD2. This CDR3 has 15 residues. Germline V gene sequence: CDR1 MNHNS, CDR2 SASEGT. For the CDR3, the DNA is TGTGCCGGCAGTGACCTGGGACTAGTGTACAGTGAGCAGTTCTTC. Translated: CAGSDLGLVYSEQFF.

With regard to this clonotype: An end of the junction does not agree with germline; a read error may underlie this. V and J are TRBV25-1 and TRBJ1-5; perhaps TRBD1 as D (6 bases). The CDR3 extends over 15 amino acids. Germline assignment: CDR1 MGHDK and CDR2 SYGVNS. CDR3 nucleotide sequence: TGTGCCAGCAGTGCTGATACAGGGATAAATCAGCCCCATCATTTT. Its protein is CASSADTGINQPHHF.

This chain uses TRBV20-1 with TRBJ2-3, with 9 bases fitting TRBD2. The V segment lost 4 bases and the J segment 2 bases; nucleotides outside the gene matches: 10. The germline CDR1 and CDR2 sequences are DFQATT and SNEGSKA (reference sequence). CDR3 size: 16 residues. Here the CDR3 DNA reads TGCAGTGCTAACGGCGGGAGGGCCACGAACACAGATACGCAGTATTTT. Translation gives CSANGGRATNTDTQYF.

This CDR3 reads CASSQEGGGEQPQHF. The DNA for the CDR3 is TGTGCCAGCAGCCAAGAGGGAGGGGGCGAGCAGCCCCAGCATTTT. The chain has TRBV3-1 and TRBJ1-5; the match to TRBD1 covers 7 bases. The germline gives CDR1 LGHDT, CDR2 YNNKEL (reference sequence). V was pared by 0 bases and J by 7 bases, with 6 bases of the junction left unmatched. The CDR3 totals 15 residues.

This clonotype has more than one count but fewer than ten. V gene TRBV7-8 combines with J gene TRBJ2-6, with 8 bases aligning to TRBD1. Looked up from germline, CDR1 is SGHVS and CDR2 is FQNEAQ. Germline trimming cut 5 bases from V and 3 bases from J; bases unmatched to any gene: 6. This CDR3 contains 16 residues. CDR3 sequence: CASSPSTGVGANVLTF. CDR3 DNA sequence: TGTGCCAGCAGCCCATCGACAGGGGTTGGGGCCAACGTCCTGACTTTC.

The chain is built from TRBV2 and TRBJ1-5; the match to TRBD1 covers 7 bases. Trimming removed 6 bases from V and 7 bases from J; junction bases left unmatched: 9. In germline, CDR1 is SNHLY, CDR2 FYNNEI. The length of the CDR3 is 14 residues. The CDR3 region has the DNA TGTGCCAGCAGAAAACCGGGACAGCAACAGCCCCAGCATTTT. Protein product: CASRKPGQQQPQHF.

This chain links TRBV24-1 with TRBJ2-1; a possible D gene is TRBD1 (7 bases). The CDR3 consists of 15 residues. V was pared by 1 base and J by 8 bases, with 14 bases between. Germline CDR1 is KGHDR and CDR2 is SFDVKD. The CDR3 bases are TGTGCCACCAGTGATTTTGTCAGGGGGGCCTATGAGCAGTTCTTC. It encodes CATSDFVRGAYEQFF.

The rearrangement links TRBV7-2 to TRBJ1-4, with D possibly TRBD1 on 5 matching bases. Germline lookup yields CDR1 SGHTA and CDR2 FQGNSA. This CDR3 is built from 15 residues. Trimming stripped 4 bases from V and 4 bases from J, with 13 bases between. This CDR3 reads CASSSPDRLNEKLFF. The DNA for the CDR3 is TGTGCCAGCAGCTCGCCTGACAGACTTAATGAAAAACTGTTTTTT.